These T cell receptor beta chains were read from a single sample in a study of long-term antiretroviral therapy in people with HIV. The data were produced by immunoSEQ multiplex PCR, yet TCRdb's version contains in-frame clones alone and is incomplete. The sample lists about 39,000 clones, approximately 86% occurring once. This sample comprised unsorted PBMCs, obtained just before starting antiretroviral therapy. The receptors here all came from a woman younger than 30 with HIV. CDR3s include the opening cysteine and the closing phenylalanine or tryptophan. A D gene is named only where the DNA matches it firmly. The size field is filled for only some rows; it gives once, few, many or a size class.

j_gene	d_gene	abundance	v_gene	CDR3aa	CDR3nt
TRBJ2-7	.	.	TRBV9	CASSVGPQAFQVSYEQYF	TGTGCCAGCAGCGTAGGCCCTCAGGCATTTCAGGTCTCCTACGAGCAGTACTTC
TRBJ2-2	TRBD1	.	TRBV5-1	CASSLARAGGSDGELFF	TGCGCCAGCAGCTTGGCTAGGGCAGGGGGCTCGGACGGGGAGCTGTTTTTT
TRBJ2-1	TRBD2	.	TRBV27	CASSLISGRTSYNEQFF	TGTGCCAGCAGTTTAATAAGCGGGAGGACGTCCTACAATGAGCAGTTCTTC
TRBJ2-2	.	once	TRBV29-1	CSVVELAVGELFF	TGCAGCGTTGTGGAACTAGCTGTCGGGGAGCTGTTTTTT
TRBJ2-1	TRBD2	.	TRBV28	CASSNGLAGGNEQFF	TGTGCCAGCAGTAACGGGCTAGCGGGAGGTAATGAGCAGTTCTTC
TRBJ1-5	.	few	TRBV28	CASYYGNQPQHF	TGTGCCAGCTACTACGGGAATCAGCCCCAGCATTTT
TRBJ1-1	.	few	TRBV13	CASSTALSTEAFF	TGTGCCAGCAGCACGGCCCTCAGTACTGAAGCTTTCTTT
TRBJ2-1	.	.	TRBV7-2	CASSLMVAVQSYNEQFF	TGTGCCAGCAGCTTAATGGTAGCGGTCCAATCCTACAATGAGCAGTTCTTC
TRBJ2-3	.	.	TRBV7-9	CASSTGEPGTDTQYF	TGTGCCAGCAGCACGGGGGAGCCTGGCACAGATACGCAGTATTTT
TRBJ1-5	TRBD1	.	TRBV28	CASSPGTGGGNQPQHF	TGTGCCAGCAGTCCCGGGACAGGGGGCGGCAATCAGCCCCAGCATTTT
TRBJ2-7	.	.	TRBV4-1	CASSLNAGWAEQYF	TGCGCCAGCAGCCTTAACGCGGGGTGGGCCGAGCAGTACTTC
TRBJ1-2	.	.	TRBV27	CASSSGVFYGYTF	TGTGCCAGCAGTTCGGGGGTCTTCTATGGCTACACCTTC
TRBJ2-5	TRBD2	.	TRBV7-9	CASSFLVGLVGETQYF	TGTGCCAGCAGCTTCTTGGTAGGACTAGTCGGAGAGACCCAGTACTTC
TRBJ2-1	TRBD1	.	TRBV19	CASSSRWDRAYNEQFF	TGTGCCAGTAGTTCCCGATGGGACAGGGCATACAATGAGCAGTTCTTC
TRBJ2-7	.	.	TRBV28	CASVSPGAGSEQYF	TGTGCCAGCGTCTCTCCGGGAGCAGGTAGCGAGCAGTACTTC
TRBJ2-4	.	.	TRBV15	CATSSYGTPNKNIQYF	TGTGCCACCAGCAGCTATGGGACACCTAACAAAAACATTCAGTACTTC
TRBJ2-3	.	once	TRBV4-1	CASSQDMRDFVPDTQYF	TGCGCCAGCAGCCAAGATATGAGGGACTTTGTCCCAGATACGCAGTATTTT
TRBJ2-1	.	.	TRBV27	CASSSGLTRNEQFF	TGTGCCAGCAGTTCAGGACTGACCCGAAATGAGCAGTTCTTC
TRBJ1-1	.	.	TRBV5-4	CASRPRGSTEAFF	TGTGCCAGCAGACCCAGGGGTTCCACTGAAGCTTTCTTT
TRBJ1-2	.	once	TRBV9	CASSVAWTGISGYGYTF	TGTGCCAGCAGCGTAGCTTGGACGGGGATTTCTGGCTATGGCTACACCTTC
TRBJ2-5	TRBD2	.	TRBV28	CQTGGSLGTQYF	TGTCAAACCGGCGGGAGTCTGGGGACCCAGTACTTC
TRBJ2-1	.	few	TRBV7-3	CASSLSPGRTEQFF	TGTGCCAGCAGCTTAAGCCCAGGTCGGACGGAGCAGTTCTTC
TRBJ2-7	TRBD1	.	TRBV7-8	CASSLRDRSWEQYF	TGTGCCAGCAGCTTAAGGGACAGGTCTTGGGAGCAGTACTTC
TRBJ2-3	.	.	TRBV5-1	CASSLASGPTDTQYF	TGCGCCAGCAGCTTGGCAAGCGGTCCCACAGATACGCAGTATTTT
TRBJ2-7	.	.	TRBV4-1	CASSHLQSYEQYF	TGCGCCAGCAGCCATTTACAGTCATACGAGCAGTACTTC
TRBJ1-5	TRBD1	few	TRBV6-5	CASRDRGNQPQHF	TGTGCCAGCAGGGACAGGGGAAATCAGCCCCAGCATTTT
TRBJ1-5	.	.	TRBV27	CASSNLAGGYNQPQHF	TGTGCCAGCAGTAATCTTGCGGGAGGTTACAATCAGCCCCAGCATTTT
TRBJ1-2	.	.	TRBV9	CASSVGGLGGWSGYTF	TGTGCCAGCAGCGTAGGGGGGCTGGGGGGATGGAGTGGCTACACCTTC
TRBJ1-1	.	.	TRBV6-1	CASDHDRNTEAFF	TGTGCCAGCGACCATGACAGGAACACTGAAGCTTTCTTT
TRBJ1-5	TRBD1	.	TRBV5-1	CASSPATGGGQPQHF	TGCGCCAGCAGCCCGGCGACAGGGGGCGGTCAGCCCCAGCATTTT
TRBJ2-4	.	.	TRBV2	CASSEAPGPKNIQYF	TGTGCCAGCAGTGAAGCGCCGGGACCCAAAAACATTCAGTACTTC
TRBJ2-5	TRBD2	.	TRBV2	CASSDRREGGRGQYF	TGTGCCAGCAGTGATCGGCGGGAGGGTGGGAGGGGCCAGTACTTC
TRBJ1-1	TRBD1	.	TRBV6-1	CASSDLRTGFYFSEAFF	TGTGCCAGCAGTGATCTTAGGACAGGGTTTTACTTTTCGGAAGCTTTCTTT
TRBJ1-2	.	once	TRBV4-1	CASSHTGTKFNYGYTF	TGCGCCAGCAGCCACACCGGGACAAAATTCAACTATGGCTACACCTTC
TRBJ1-5	TRBD1	few	TRBV19	CASQGQGTGQNQPQHF	TGTGCCAGCCAAGGACAGGGTACGGGGCAGAATCAGCCCCAGCATTTT
TRBJ2-7	TRBD1	.	TRBV27	CASSSSSTGAFTSYEQYF	TGTGCCAGCAGTTCAAGTAGTACAGGGGCCTTTACCTCCTACGAGCAGTACTTC
TRBJ2-7	TRBD2	once	TRBV2	CASIGSRIAGGREQYF	TGTGCCAGCATTGGGAGCCGGATAGCGGGAGGTCGCGAGCAGTACTTC
TRBJ2-5	TRBD2	.	TRBV28	CASSLSSGEETQYF	TGTGCCAGCAGTTTATCTAGCGGGGAAGAGACCCAGTACTTC
TRBJ2-7	.	.	TRBV7-6	CASSPNPYEQYF	TGTGCCAGCAGCCCGAACCCCTACGAGCAGTACTTC
TRBJ1-2	.	.	TRBV28	CASSLGRGATPLF	TGTGCCAGCAGTTTGGGTAGGGGGGCTACCCCTCTCTTC
TRBJ2-5	TRBD1	.	TRBV7-8	CASSTAGVLRGETQYF	TGTGCCAGCAGTACAGCTGGGGTCCTCAGGGGGGAGACCCAGTACTTC
TRBJ2-3	.	.	TRBV10-3	CAISESLASTDTQYF	TGTGCCATCAGTGAGAGTCTCGCTAGCACAGATACGCAGTATTTT